This T cell receptor beta chain was identified in a study of blood T cell repertoires in COVID-19. Study background: Spain, Italy and the United States supplied samples that represented acute and convalescent COVID-19.

Data came from immunoSEQ multiplex PCR; TCRdb stores just in-frame clones and leaves some out. The sample includes about 110,000 clones, roughly four fifths of them seen just once. The CDR3 spans 15 residues. The V and J ends lost 2 bases and 4 bases, in that order; junction bases with no gene match: 9. CDR1 is SGDLS and CDR2 is YYNGEE in the germline V gene. This TCR was recovered from a woman between 70 and 85 years old with acute or convalescent COVID-19. V and J are TRBV9 and TRBJ2-7; TRBD1 matches at 7 bases. Specimen: peripheral blood. The CDR3 sequence: CASSVRDSAQYEQYF. As DNA, the CDR3 is TGTGCCAGCAGCGTCCGGGACAGCGCCCAGTACGAGCAGTACTTC. The variable domain in full, completed from reference TRBV9 and TRBJ2-7, reads DSGVTQTPKHLITATGQRVTLRCSPRSGDLSVYWYQQSLDQGLQFLIQYYNGEERAKGNILERFSAQQFPDLHSELNLSSLELGDSALYFCASSVRDSAQYEQYFGPGTRLTVT.